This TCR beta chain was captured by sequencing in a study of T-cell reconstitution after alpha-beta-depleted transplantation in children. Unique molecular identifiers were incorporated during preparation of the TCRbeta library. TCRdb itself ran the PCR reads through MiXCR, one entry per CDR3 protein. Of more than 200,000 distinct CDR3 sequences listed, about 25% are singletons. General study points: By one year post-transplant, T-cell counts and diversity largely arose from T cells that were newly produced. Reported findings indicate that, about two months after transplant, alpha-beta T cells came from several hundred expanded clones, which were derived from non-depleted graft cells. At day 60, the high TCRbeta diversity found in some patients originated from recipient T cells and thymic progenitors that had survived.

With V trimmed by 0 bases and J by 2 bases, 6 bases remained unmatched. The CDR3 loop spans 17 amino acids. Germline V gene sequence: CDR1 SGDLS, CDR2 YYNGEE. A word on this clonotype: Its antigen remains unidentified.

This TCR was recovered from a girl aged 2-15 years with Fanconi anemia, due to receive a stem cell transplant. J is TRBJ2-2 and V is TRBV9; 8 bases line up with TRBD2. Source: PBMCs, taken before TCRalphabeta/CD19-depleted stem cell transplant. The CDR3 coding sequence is TGTGCCAGCAGCGTAGGGGCTATAGCGGGAAACACCGGGGAGCTGTTTTTT. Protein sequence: CASSVGAIAGNTGELFF.